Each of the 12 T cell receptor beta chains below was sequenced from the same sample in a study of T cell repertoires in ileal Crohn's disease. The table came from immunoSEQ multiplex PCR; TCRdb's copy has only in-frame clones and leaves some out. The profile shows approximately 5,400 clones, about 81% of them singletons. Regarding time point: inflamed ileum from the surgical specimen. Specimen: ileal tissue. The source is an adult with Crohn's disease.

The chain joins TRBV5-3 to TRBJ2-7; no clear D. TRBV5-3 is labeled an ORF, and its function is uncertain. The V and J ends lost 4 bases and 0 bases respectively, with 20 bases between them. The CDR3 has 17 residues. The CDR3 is CARSGTLRLASSYEQYF. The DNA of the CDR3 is TGTGCCAGAAGCGGTACCTTGAGACTTGCAAGCTCCTACGAGCAGTACTTC.

In DNA, the CDR3 is TGTGCCAGCAGCTTAGGCGGCATCATCTACGAGCAGTACTTC. Translated: CASSLGGIIYEQYF. This sequence joins TRBV7-6 and TRBJ2-7; D gene uncertain. The germline V gene encodes CDR1 SGHVS and CDR2 FNYEAQ. V was pared by 1 base and J by 3 bases, with 10 bases between. The CDR3 totals 14 residues. Combining the CDR3 with reference TRBV7-6 and TRBJ2-7 gives the whole variable domain GAGVSQSPRYKVTKRGQDVALRCDPISGHVSLYWYRQALGQGPEFLTYFNYEAQQDKSGLPNDRFSAERPEGSISTLTIQRTEQRDSAMYRCASSLGGIIYEQYFGPGTRLTVT.

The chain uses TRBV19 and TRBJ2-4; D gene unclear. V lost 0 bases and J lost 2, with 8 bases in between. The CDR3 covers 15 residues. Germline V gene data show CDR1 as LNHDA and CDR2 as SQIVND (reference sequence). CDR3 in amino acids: CASSIDGYPKNIQYF. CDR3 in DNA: TGTGCCAGTAGTATAGACGGGTACCCCAAAAACATTCAGTACTTC.

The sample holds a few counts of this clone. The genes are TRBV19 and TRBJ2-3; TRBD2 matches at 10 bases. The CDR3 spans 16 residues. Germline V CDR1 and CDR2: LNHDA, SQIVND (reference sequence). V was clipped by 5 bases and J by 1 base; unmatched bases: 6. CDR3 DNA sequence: TGTGCCAGTAGTCCTCTAGCGGGAGAGGGCACAGATACGCAGTATTTT. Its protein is CASSPLAGEGTDTQYF.

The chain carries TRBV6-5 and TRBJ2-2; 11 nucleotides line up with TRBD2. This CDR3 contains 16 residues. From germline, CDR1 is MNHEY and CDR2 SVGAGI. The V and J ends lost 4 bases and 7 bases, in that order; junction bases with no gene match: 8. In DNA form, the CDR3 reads TGTGCCAGCAGTTCTAGACTAGCGGGGCCTGGCGGGGAGCTGTTTTTT. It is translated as CASSSRLAGPGGELFF.

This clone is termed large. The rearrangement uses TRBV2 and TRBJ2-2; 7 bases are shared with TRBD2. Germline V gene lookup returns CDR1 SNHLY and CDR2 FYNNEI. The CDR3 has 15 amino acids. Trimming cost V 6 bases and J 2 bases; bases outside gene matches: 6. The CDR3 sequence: CASRLGGSNTGELFF. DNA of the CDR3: TGTGCCAGCAGGCTGGGCGGGAGTAACACCGGGGAGCTGTTTTTT. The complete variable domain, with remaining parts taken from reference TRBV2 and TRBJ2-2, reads EPEVTQTPSHQVTQMGQEVILRCVPISNHLYFYWYRQILGQKVEFLVSFYNNEISEKSEIFDDQFSVERPDGSNFTLKIRSTKLEDSAMYFCASRLGGSNTGELFFGEGSRLTVL.

The CDR3 is CASSDSAGSYNEQFF. The DNA for the CDR3 is TGTGCCAGCAGTGACTCAGCGGGCTCCTACAATGAGCAGTTCTTC. V and J are TRBV6-4 and TRBJ2-1, with D perhaps matching TRBD2 (6 bases). The length of the CDR3 is 15 residues. Germline values: CDR1 MRHNA, CDR2 SNTAGT. Trimming shortened V by 0 bases and J by 0 bases, and 6 bases separated the two germline ends.

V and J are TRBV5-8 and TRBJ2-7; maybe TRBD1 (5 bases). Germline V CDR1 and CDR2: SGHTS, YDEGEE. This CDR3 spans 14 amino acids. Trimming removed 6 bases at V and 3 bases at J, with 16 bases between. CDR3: CASTPSGYGYEQYF. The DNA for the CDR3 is TGTGCCAGCACCCCATCAGGGTATGGCTACGAGCAGTACTTC. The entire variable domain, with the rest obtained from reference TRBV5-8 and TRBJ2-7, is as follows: EAGVTQSPTHLIKTRGQQATLRCSPISGHTSVYWYQQALGLGLQFLLWYDEGEERNRGNFPPRFSGRQFPNYSSELNVNALELEDSALYLCASTPSGYGYEQYFGPGTRLTVT.

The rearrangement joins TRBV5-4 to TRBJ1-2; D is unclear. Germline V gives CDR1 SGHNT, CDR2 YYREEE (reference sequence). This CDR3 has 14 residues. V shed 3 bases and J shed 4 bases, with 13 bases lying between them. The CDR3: CASSSTAVSYGYTF. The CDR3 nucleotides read TGTGCCAGCAGCTCTACAGCAGTTAGCTATGGCTACACCTTC.

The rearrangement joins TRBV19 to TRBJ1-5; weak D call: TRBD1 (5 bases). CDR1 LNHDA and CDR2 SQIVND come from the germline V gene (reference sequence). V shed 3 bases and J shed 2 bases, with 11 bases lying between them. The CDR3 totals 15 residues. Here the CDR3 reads CASSISGGGNQPQHF. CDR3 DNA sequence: TGTGCCAGTAGTATTTCCGGGGGGGGCAATCAGCCCCAGCATTTT.

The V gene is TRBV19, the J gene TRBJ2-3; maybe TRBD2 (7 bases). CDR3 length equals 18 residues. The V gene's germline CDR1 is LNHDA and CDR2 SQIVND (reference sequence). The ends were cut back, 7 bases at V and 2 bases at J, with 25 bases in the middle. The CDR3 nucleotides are TGTGCCAGTAATAAGGGGGGGGGCCTTTTATCCCACACAGATACGCAGTATTTT. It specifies CASNKGGGLLSHTDTQYF.

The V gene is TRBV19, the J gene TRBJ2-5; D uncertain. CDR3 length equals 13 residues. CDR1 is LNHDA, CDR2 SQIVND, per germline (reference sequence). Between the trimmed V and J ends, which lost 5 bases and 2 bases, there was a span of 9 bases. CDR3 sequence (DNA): TGTGCCAGTAGTGAAGGTGGTCAAGAGACCCAGTACTTC. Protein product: CASSEGGQETQYF.